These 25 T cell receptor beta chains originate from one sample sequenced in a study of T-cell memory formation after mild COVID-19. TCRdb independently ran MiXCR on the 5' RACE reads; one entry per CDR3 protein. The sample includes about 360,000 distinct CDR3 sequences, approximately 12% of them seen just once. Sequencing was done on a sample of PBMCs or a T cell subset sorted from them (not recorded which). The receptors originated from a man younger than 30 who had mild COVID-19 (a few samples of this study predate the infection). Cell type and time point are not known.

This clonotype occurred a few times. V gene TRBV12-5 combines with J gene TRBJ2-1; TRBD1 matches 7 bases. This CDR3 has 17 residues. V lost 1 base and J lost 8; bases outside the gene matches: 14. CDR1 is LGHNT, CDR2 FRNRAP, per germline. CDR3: CASGLGQGRGFEDEQFF. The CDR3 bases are TGTGCTAGTGGTTTGGGGCAGGGCAGGGGGTTTGAAGATGAGCAGTTCTTC.

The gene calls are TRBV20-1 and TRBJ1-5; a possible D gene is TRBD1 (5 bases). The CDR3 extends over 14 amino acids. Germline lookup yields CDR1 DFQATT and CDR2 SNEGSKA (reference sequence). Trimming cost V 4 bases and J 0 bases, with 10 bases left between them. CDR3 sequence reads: CSAMQGNSNQPQHF. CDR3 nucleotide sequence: TGCAGTGCTATGCAGGGAAATAGCAATCAGCCCCAGCATTTT.

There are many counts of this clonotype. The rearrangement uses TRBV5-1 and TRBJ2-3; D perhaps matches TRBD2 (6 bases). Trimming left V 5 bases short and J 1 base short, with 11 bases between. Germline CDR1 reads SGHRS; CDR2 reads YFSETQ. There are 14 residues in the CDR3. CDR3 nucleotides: TGCGCCAGCAGTAGGGCTAGCGGCACAGATACGCAGTATTTT. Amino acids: CASSRASGTDTQYF.

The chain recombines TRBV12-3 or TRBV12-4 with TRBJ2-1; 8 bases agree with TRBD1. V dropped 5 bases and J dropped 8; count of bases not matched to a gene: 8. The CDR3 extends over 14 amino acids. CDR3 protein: CASSPTGVYDEQFF. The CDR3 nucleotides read TGTGCCAGCAGTCCGACAGGGGTATACGATGAGCAGTTCTTC.

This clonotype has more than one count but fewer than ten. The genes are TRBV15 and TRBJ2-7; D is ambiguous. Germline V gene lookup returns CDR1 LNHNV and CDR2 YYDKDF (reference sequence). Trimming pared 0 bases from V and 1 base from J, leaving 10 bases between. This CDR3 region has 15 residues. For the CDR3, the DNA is TGTGCCACCAGCAGAGATCTTCCGAGTTCCTACGAGCAGTACTTC. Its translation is CATSRDLPSSYEQYF.

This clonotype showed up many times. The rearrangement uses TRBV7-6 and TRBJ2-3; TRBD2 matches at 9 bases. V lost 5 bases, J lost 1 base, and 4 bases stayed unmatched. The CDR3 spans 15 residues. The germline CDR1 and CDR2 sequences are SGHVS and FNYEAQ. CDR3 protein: CASSPSGAGTDTQYF. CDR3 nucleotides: TGTGCCAGCAGCCCTAGCGGGGCGGGCACAGATACGCAGTATTTT.

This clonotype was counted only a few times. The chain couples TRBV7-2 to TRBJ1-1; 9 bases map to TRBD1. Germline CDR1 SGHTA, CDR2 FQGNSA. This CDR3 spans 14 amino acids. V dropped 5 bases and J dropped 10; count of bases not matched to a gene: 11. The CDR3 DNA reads TGTGCCAGCAGCCCGAGGACAGGGGCCAGTGGAGCTTTCTTT. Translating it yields CASSPRTGASGAFF.

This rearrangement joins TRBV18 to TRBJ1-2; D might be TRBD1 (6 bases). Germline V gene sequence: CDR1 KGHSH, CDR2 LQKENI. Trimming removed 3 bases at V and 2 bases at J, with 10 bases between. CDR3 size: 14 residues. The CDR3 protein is CASSPAGENYGYTF. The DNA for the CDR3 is TGTGCCAGCTCACCGGCAGGGGAGAACTATGGCTACACCTTC.

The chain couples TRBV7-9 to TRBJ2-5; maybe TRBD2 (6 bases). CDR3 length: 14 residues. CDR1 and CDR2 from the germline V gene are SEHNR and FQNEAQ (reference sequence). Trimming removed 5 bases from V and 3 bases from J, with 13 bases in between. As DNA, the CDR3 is TGTGCCAGCAGCCCCCGGGACTTTAAAGAGACCCAGTACTTC. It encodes CASSPRDFKETQYF.

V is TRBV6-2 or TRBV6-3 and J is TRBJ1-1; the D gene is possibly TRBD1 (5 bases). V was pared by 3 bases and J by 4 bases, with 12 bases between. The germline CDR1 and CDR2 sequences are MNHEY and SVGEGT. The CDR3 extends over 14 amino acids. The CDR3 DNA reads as TGTGCCAGCAGTTATGCCAGGGAGGCCACTGAAGCTTTCTTT. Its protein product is CASSYAREATEAFF.

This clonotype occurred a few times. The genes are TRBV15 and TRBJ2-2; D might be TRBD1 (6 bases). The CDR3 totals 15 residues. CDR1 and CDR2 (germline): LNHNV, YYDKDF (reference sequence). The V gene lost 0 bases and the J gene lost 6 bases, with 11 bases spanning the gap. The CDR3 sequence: CATSRDLQGAGELFF. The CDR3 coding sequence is TGTGCCACCAGCAGAGATTTACAGGGCGCCGGGGAGCTGTTTTTT.

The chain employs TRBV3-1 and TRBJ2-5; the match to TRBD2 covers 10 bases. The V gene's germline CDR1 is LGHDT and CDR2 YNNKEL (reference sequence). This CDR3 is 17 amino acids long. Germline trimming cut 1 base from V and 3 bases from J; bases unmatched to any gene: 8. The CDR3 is CASSQALAGAREETQYF. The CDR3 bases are TGTGCCAGCAGCCAAGCGCTAGCGGGGGCCCGTGAAGAGACCCAGTACTTC.

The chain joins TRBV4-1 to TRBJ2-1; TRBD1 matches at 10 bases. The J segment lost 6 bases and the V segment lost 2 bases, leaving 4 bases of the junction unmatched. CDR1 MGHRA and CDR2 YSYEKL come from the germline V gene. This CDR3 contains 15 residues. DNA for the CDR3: TGCGCCAGCAGCCAAAGGGGGACAGGGGTCAATGAGCAGTTCTTC. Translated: CASSQRGTGVNEQFF.

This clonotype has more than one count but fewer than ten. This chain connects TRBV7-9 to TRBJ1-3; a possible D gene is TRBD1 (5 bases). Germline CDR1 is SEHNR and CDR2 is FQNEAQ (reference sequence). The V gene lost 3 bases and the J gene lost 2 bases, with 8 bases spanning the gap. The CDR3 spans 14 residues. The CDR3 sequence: CASSFAGPGNTIYF. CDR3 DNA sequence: TGTGCCAGCAGCTTCGCGGGGCCTGGAAACACCATATATTTT.

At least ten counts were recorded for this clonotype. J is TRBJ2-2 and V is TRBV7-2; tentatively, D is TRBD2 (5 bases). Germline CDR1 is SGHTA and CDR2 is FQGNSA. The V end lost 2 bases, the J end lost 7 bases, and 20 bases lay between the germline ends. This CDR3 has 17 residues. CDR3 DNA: TGTGCCAGCAGCTTAATCCGGGGTATGAGGGATGACGGGGAGCTGTTTTTT. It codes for CASSLIRGMRDDGELFF. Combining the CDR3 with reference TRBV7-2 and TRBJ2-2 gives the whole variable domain GAGVSQSPSNKVTEKGKDVELRCDPISGHTALYWYRQSLGQGLEFLIYFQGNSAPDKSGLPSDRFSAERTGGSVSTLTIQRTQQEDSAVYLCASSLIRGMRDDGELFFGEGSRLTVL.

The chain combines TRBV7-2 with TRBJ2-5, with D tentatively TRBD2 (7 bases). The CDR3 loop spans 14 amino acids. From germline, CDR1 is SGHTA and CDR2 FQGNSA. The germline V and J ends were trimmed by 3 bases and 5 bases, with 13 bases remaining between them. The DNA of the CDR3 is TGTGCCAGCAGCTTGGGGGGGCCCCTGGAGACCCAGTACTTC. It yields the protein CASSLGGPLETQYF.

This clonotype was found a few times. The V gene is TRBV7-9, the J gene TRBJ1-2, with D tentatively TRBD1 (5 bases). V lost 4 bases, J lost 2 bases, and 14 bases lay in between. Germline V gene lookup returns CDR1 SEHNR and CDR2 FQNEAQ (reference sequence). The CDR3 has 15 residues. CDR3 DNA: TGTGCCAGCAGCTCGGGAAAGGACATGAACTATGGCTACACCTTC. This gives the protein CASSSGKDMNYGYTF.

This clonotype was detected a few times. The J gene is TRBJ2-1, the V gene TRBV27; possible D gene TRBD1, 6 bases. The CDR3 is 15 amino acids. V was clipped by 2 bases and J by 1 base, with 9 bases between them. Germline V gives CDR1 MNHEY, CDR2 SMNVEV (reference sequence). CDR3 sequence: CASSLDRRSYNEQFF. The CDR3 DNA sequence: TGTGCCAGCAGTTTAGACAGGAGGTCCTACAATGAGCAGTTCTTC.

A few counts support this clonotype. The CDR3 protein is CASSHFPGTTEAFF. CDR3 DNA sequence: TGCGCCAGCAGCCATTTCCCGGGGACCACTGAAGCTTTCTTT. The genes are TRBV4-3 and TRBJ1-1; D is perhaps TRBD1 (5 bases). V was shortened by 3 bases and J by 4 bases, with 12 bases between the two germline ends. CDR3 length equals 14 residues. Germline CDR1 is LGHNA and CDR2 is YSLEER.

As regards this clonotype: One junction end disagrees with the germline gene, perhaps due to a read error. CDR3 coding DNA: TGTGCCAGCGGCGTATTGGGGGCCGGGGAGCAGTTCTTC. Protein sequence: CASGVLGAGEQFF. The chain has TRBV9 and TRBJ2-1; a weak D match, TRBD1 (6 bases). Looked up from germline, CDR1 is SGDLS and CDR2 is YYNGEE. CDR3 length equals 13 residues. The whole variable domain, filled in from reference TRBV9 and TRBJ2-1, reads DSGVTQTPKHLITATGQRVTLRCSPRSGDLSVYWYQQSLDQGLQFLIQYYNGEERAKGNILERFSAQQFPDLHSELNLSSLELGDSALYFCASGVLGAGEQFFGPGTRLTVL.

The CDR3 loop reads CASSATGQGNTEAFF. The CDR3 DNA reads as TGTGCCAGCAGTGCTACGGGACAGGGAAACACTGAAGCTTTCTTT. This rearrangement joins TRBV6-5 to TRBJ1-1; 9 nucleotides agree with TRBD1. The V gene's germline CDR1 is MNHEY and CDR2 SVGAGI. The trim removed 5 bases at V and 2 bases at J, leaving 6 bases unmatched. The CDR3 spans 15 residues.

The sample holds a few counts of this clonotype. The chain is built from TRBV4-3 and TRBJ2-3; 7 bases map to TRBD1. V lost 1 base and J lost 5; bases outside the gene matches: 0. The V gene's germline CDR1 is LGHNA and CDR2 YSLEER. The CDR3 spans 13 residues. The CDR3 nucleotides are TGCGCCAGCAGCCAAGGGACAGGAGATACGCAGTATTTT. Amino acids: CASSQGTGDTQYF.

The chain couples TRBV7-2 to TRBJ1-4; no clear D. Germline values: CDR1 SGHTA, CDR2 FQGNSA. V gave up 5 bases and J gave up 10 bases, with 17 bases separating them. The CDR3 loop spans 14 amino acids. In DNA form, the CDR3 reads TGTGCCAGCAGCAACATCCCCAGTAGTGGAAAACTGTTTTTT. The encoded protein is CASSNIPSSGKLFF.

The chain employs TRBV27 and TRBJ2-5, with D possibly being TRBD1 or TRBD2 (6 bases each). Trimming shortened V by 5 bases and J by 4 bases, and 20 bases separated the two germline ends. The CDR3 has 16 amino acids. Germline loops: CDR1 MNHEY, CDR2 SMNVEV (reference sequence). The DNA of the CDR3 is TGTGCCAGCAGTCACGGGGGCCTACGCGGGTCAGAGACCCAGTACTTC. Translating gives CASSHGGLRGSETQYF.

The CDR3 loop reads CASSEAMWRRTGVTGELFF. CDR3 DNA sequence: TGTGCCAGCAGTGAAGCGATGTGGAGGAGGACAGGGGTTACCGGGGAGCTGTTTTTT. This chain connects TRBV6-1 to TRBJ2-2, with 9 positions matching TRBD1. The junction had 13 bases not matched to a gene; V was cut back by 0 bases and J by 5 bases. The CDR3 is 19 residues long. Per the germline V gene, CDR1 is MNHNS and CDR2 is SASEGT.